These T cell receptor beta chains were read from a single sample in a study of blood T cells in healthy people across ages. TCRdb ran MiXCR on the 5' RACE reads and lists one entry per CDR3 protein. The sample comprises around 1,700,000 distinct CDR3 sequences, about 28% of which are singletons, and 7% to 9% rests with the top ten. Sequencing was carried out using blood. These receptors originate from a woman aged 30 to 39 in good health. Each CDR3 is given with its conserved first and last residue. Fields, in order: D gene, J gene, clone size, V gene, CDR3 DNA, CDR3 protein. D genes are given only for firm matches. A row's size may be missing; if present it is once, few, many or a size class.

>NA|TRBJ2-7|NA|TRBV11-3
TGTGCCAGCAGGACAAGGTTTACCTACGAGCAGTACTTC
CASRTRFTYEQYF
>TRBD1|TRBJ2-7|NA|TRBV5-1
TGCGCCAGCAGCTCCCGGCATACAGGGGGGTTTTCCTACGAGCAGTACTTC
CASSSRHTGGFSYEQYF
>NA|TRBJ1-4|few|TRBV5-1
TGCGCCAGCAGCAAATGGACAGCGAACGAAAAACTGTTTTTT
CASSKWTANEKLFF
>NA|TRBJ2-1|few|TRBV6-2/TRBV6-3
TGTGCCAGCAGCCTTGGAGGGGAGTCTAACAATGAGCAGTTCTTC
CASSLGGESNNEQFF
>TRBD2|TRBJ2-7|many|TRBV20-1
TGCAGTGCTGCCCTTTCAGTAGCGGGAGCTTACGAGCAGTACTTC
CSAALSVAGAYEQYF
>NA|TRBJ1-4|NA|TRBV5-1
TGCGCCGGCAGCTTGGCTCCTAATGAAAAACTGTTTTTT
CAGSLAPNEKLFF
>TRBD2|TRBJ2-4|NA|TRBV6-2/TRBV6-3
TGTGCCAGCAGCAGAAATTCGGGGGGACACATTCAGTACTTC
CASSRNSGGHIQYF
>NA|TRBJ2-7|NA|TRBV5-1
TGCGCCAGCAGCGTTAGCGGAACTCAGTACGAGCAGTACTTC
CASSVSGTQYEQYF
>NA|TRBJ2-1|NA|TRBV25-1
TGTGCCAGCAGTGAATTCATAAACGGGAAGACCGAGGACAATGAGCAGTTCTTC
CASSEFINGKTEDNEQFF
>NA|TRBJ2-7|few|TRBV12-5
TGTCTGGGTAGTTACGAGCAGTACTTC
CLGSYEQYF
>TRBD2|TRBJ2-1|many|TRBV10-2
TGCGCCAGCAACCCTAGCGGAATAATTGGTTACAATGAGCAGTTCTTC
CASNPSGIIGYNEQFF
>TRBD2|TRBJ2-5|NA|TRBV3-1
TGTGCCAGCAGCCAATGGTCCAACCCGGGACTAGCGGGAGGCGAAGAGACCCAGTACTTC
CASSQWSNPGLAGGEETQYF
>TRBD1|TRBJ2-7|many|TRBV20-1
TGCAGTGCTAGCAGTCGACAGGGCCGTCCGTACTTC
CSASSRQGRPYF
>NA|TRBJ2-5|many|TRBV10-3
TGTGCCATCGGGGAGGGGGGCCAGGAGACCCAGTACTTC
CAIGEGGQETQYF